These 8 T cell receptor beta chains were all obtained from the same sample, sequenced in a study of shared clonotypes between healthy human individuals. The table came from immunoSEQ multiplex PCR; TCRdb's copy has only in-frame clones and leaves some out. Among about 1.5 million clones listed, around 98% were seen once. Source material: naive CD4+ T cells sorted from blood. The subset: CD45RA+ positively selected. These receptor sequences come from a man aged 30-40 years in good health.

The gene calls are TRBV6-1 and TRBJ1-5; D not certain. This CDR3 region has 13 residues. Looked up from germline, CDR1 is MNHNS and CDR2 is SASEGT. Trimming removed 6 bases at V and 7 bases at J, with 13 bases between. The CDR3 region has the DNA TGTGCCAGCAGCTCCGTGACGGAACAGCCCCAGCATTTT. Its translation is CASSSVTEQPQHF.

The V and J genes are TRBV18 and TRBJ2-1; D is unresolved. The CDR3 runs to 17 residues. Trimming cost V 3 bases and J 4 bases, with 19 bases left between them. The germline V gene encodes CDR1 KGHSH and CDR2 LQKENI. The CDR3 loop reads CASSPYAGRTPYNEQFF. The CDR3 DNA sequence: TGTGCCAGCTCACCTTACGCCGGAAGAACACCTTACAATGAGCAGTTCTTC.

A single count supports this clone. The chain employs TRBV6-5 and TRBJ1-1, with D possibly TRBD1 on 5 matching bases. The V and J ends lost 0 bases and 0 bases respectively, with 11 bases between them. Germline-derived CDR1 and CDR2 are MNHEY and SVGAGI. This CDR3 is built from 16 residues. CDR3 DNA: TGTGCCAGCAGTTACTCGACAGCAATGGTGAACACTGAAGCTTTCTTT. Translated, it gives CASSYSTAMVNTEAFF.

V usage is TRBV2 and J usage is TRBJ2-1; D is ambiguous. The germline V gene has CDR1 SNHLY and CDR2 FYNNEI. V gave up 7 bases and J gave up 8 bases, with 15 bases separating them. The CDR3 contains 13 residues. CDR3 sequence: CASTREARHEQFF. The CDR3 DNA reads TGTGCCAGCACCCGAGAGGCGCGGCATGAGCAGTTCTTC. Full variable domain (remainder filled in from reference TRBV2 and TRBJ2-1): EPEVTQTPSHQVTQMGQEVILRCVPISNHLYFYWYRQILGQKVEFLVSFYNNEISEKSEIFDDQFSVERPDGSNFTLKIRSTKLEDSAMYFCASTREARHEQFFGPGTRLTVL.

The V call is TRBV10-3, the J call TRBJ2-7; D uncertain. CDR3 length: 10 residues. CDR1 is ENHRY and CDR2 is SYGVKD in the germline V gene. V lost 8 bases and J 2 bases, leaving 4 bases between the germline ends. The chain's CDR3 is CAIGTYEQYF. In DNA, the CDR3 is TGTGCCATCGGAACCTACGAGCAGTACTTC.

This rearrangement joins TRBV7-9 to TRBJ2-1; D unresolved. CDR1 and CDR2 from the germline V gene are SEHNR and FQNEAQ (reference sequence). The V and J ends lost 1 base and 5 bases respectively, with 12 bases between them. The CDR3 is made up of 15 amino acids. The CDR3 protein is CASSLEGLMNNEQFF. The CDR3 bases are TGTGCCAGCAGCTTAGAGGGCCTTATGAACAATGAGCAGTTCTTC. Supplemented by reference TRBV7-9 and TRBJ2-1, the full variable domain reads DTGVSQNPRHKITKRGQNVTFRCDPISEHNRLYWYRQTLGQGPEFLTYFQNEAQLEKSRLLSDRFSAERPKGSFSTLEIQRTEQGDSAMYLCASSLEGLMNNEQFFGPGTRLTVL.

The V and J genes are TRBV7-3 and TRBJ2-2, with TRBD2 identical over 10 bases. V was clipped by 0 bases and J by 6 bases; unmatched bases: 4. Germline V gene sequence: CDR1 SGHTA, CDR2 FQGTGA. The CDR3 sequence is 16 residues long. CDR3 sequence: CASSLTLAGVPGELFF. CDR3 DNA sequence: TGTGCCAGCAGCTTAACCCTAGCGGGAGTACCCGGGGAGCTGTTTTTT.

The CDR3 sequence: CATASGQYNEQFF. The CDR3, as DNA: TGTGCCACCGCTTCGGGACAGTACAATGAGCAGTTCTTC. The V call is TRBV15, the J call TRBJ2-1; 7 bases align to TRBD1. In germline, CDR1 is LNHNV, CDR2 YYDKDF (reference sequence). CDR3 length: 13 residues. Trimming took 8 bases from V and 4 from J; bases not matched to a gene: 5. The full variable domain, its missing parts supplied by reference TRBV15 and TRBJ2-1, is DAMVIQNPRYQVTQFGKPVTLSCSQTLNHNVMYWYQQKSSQAPKLLFHYYDKDFNNEADTPDNFQSRRPNTSFCFLDIRSPGLGDTAMYLCATASGQYNEQFFGPGTRLTVL.